The subject of this entry is one TCR beta chain. Its matching antigen is unknown. The data were taken from a study of shared clonotypes between healthy human individuals. Study-level results: Among donors, sharing of clonotypes was expected to be affected by sequencing depth.

Sequencing was at deep level. The data were produced by immunoSEQ multiplex PCR, yet TCRdb's version contains in-frame clones alone and is incomplete. The sample carries roughly 490,000 clones, 79% recorded once. Between the trimmed V and J ends, which lost 10 bases and 6 bases, there was a span of 28 bases. Germline loops: CDR1 MDHEN, CDR2 SYDVKM. The CDR3 totals 16 residues. The chain joins TRBV28 to TRBJ2-7; D perhaps matches TRBD1 (7 bases). Input material: PBMCs. This receptor was obtained from a woman in her thirties or forties in good health. Some clones in this sample may be carry-over from other donors' samples. Here the CDR3 reads CATRGVTDYRRLEQYF. The CDR3 nucleotides read TGTGCCACCAGGGGGGTGACGGACTACCGCCGCCTCGAGCAGTACTTC.